This T cell receptor (beta chain) was recorded in a study of T cell repertoires in cytomegalovirus infection. Overall study context: TCR beta signatures that were public indicated CMV infection and matching HLA type. Overall study results and limits: Dominating the ex vivo response were TCR beta clonotypes that were CMV-specific and HLA-C-restricted.

Germline-derived CDR1 and CDR2 are MGHRA and YSYEKL. The V segment lost 4 bases and the J segment 3 bases; nucleotides outside the gene matches: 4. CDR3 length equals 15 residues. TCRdb reanalysed the reads using MiXCR and keeps one entry per CDR3 protein. The sample shows hundreds of thousands of distinct CDR3 sequences, more than 40% of them seen only once. Details on this clonotype: Its antigen is currently unknown.

This rearrangement joins TRBV4-1 to TRBJ1-1; TRBD1 aligns across 11 bases. The TCR sequence derives from a human donor in good health (CMV status not recorded). Some clones in this sample may be carry-over from other donors' samples. This specimen was cultured PBMCs, taken from culture after CMV antigen stimulation. CDR3 bases: TGCGCCAGCAGCCCCGGACAGGGGGCGGACACTGAAGCTTTCTTT. Translation gives CASSPGQGADTEAFF.